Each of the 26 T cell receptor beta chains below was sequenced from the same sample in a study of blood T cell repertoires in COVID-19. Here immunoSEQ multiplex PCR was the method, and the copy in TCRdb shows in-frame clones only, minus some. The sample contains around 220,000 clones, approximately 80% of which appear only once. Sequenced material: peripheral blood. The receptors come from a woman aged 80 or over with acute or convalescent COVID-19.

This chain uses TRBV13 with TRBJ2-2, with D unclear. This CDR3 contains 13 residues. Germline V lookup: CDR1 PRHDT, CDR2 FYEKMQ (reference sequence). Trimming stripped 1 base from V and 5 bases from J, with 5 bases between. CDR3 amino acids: CASSLERTGELFF. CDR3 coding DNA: TGTGCCAGCAGCTTAGAACGGACCGGGGAGCTGTTTTTT.

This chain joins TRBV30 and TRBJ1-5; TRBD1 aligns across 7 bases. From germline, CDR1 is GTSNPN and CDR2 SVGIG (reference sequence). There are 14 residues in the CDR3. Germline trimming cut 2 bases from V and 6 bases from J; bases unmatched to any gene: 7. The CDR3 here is CAWSRGQTAQPQHF. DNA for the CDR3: TGTGCCTGGAGTCGGGGACAGACGGCTCAGCCCCAGCATTTT.

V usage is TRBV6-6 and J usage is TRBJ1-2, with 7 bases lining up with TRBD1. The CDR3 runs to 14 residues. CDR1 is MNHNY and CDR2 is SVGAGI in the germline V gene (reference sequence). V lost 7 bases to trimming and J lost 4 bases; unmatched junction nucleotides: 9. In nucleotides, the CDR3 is TGTGCCAGCATCTTCGGACAGGCCTCCTATGGCTACACCTTC. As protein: CASIFGQASYGYTF.

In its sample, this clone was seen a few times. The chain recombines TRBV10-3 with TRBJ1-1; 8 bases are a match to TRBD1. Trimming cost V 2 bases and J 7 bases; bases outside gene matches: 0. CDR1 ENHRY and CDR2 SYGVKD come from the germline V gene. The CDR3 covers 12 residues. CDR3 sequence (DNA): TGTGCCATCAGTGAGGGACAGGGTGAAGCTTTCTTT. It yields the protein CAISEGQGEAFF.

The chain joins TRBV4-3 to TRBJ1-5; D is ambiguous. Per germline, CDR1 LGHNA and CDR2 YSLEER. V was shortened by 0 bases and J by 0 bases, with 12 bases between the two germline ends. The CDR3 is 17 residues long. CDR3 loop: CASSQDAASYSNQPQHF. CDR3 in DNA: TGCGCCAGCAGCCAAGACGCGGCTAGCTATAGCAATCAGCCCCAGCATTTT.

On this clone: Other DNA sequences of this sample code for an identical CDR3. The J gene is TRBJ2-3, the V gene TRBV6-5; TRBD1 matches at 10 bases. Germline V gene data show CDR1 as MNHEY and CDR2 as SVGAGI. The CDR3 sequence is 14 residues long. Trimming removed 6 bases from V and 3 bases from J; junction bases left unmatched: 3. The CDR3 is CASSPGQGTDTQYF. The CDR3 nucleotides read TGTGCCAGCAGCCCGGGACAGGGGACAGATACGCAGTATTTT.

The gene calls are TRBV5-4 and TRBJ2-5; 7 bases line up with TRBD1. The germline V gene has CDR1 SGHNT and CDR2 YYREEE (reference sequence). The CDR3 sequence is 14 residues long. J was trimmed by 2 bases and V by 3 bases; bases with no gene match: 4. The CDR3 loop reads CASSSPGQQETQYF. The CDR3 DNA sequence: TGTGCCAGCAGCTCGCCGGGACAGCAAGAGACCCAGTACTTC. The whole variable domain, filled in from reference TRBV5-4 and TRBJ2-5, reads ETGVTQSPTHLIKTRGQQVTLRCSSQSGHNTVSWYQQALGQGPQFIFQYYREEENGRGNFPPRFSGLQFPNYSSELNVNALELDDSALYLCASSSPGQQETQYFGPGTRLLVL.

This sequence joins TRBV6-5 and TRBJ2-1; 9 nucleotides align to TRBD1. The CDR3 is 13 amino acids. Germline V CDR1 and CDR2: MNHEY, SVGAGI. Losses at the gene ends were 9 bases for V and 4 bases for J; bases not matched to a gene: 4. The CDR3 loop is CASTGQGYNEQFF. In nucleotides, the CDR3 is TGTGCCAGTACGGGACAGGGATACAATGAGCAGTTCTTC.

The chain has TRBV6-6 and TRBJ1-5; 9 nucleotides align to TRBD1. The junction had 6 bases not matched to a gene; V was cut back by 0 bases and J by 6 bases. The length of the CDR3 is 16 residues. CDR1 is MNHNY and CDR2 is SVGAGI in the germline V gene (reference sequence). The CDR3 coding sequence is TGTGCCAGCAGTTACTCTCGGGACAGGGCAGGTCAGCCCCAGCATTTT. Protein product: CASSYSRDRAGQPQHF.

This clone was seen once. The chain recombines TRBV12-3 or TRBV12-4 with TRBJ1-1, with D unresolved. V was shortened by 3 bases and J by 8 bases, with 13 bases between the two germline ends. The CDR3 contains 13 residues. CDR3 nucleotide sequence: TGTGCCAGCAGTTTGATGCAGGTCGCCGAAGCTTTCTTT. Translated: CASSLMQVAEAFF.

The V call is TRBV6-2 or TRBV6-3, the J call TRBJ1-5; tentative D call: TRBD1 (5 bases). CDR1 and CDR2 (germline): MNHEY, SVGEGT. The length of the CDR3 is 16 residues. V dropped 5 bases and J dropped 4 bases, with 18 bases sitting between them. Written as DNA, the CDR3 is TGTGCCAGCAGTCCACACCGGGCAGGGTATAATCAGCCCCAGCATTTT. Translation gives CASSPHRAGYNQPQHF.

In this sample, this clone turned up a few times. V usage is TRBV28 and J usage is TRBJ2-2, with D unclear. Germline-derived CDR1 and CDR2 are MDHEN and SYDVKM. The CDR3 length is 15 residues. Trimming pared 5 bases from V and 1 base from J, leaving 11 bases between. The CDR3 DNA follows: TGTGCCAGCAGTCCCCCGAGACAGAACACCGGGGAGCTGTTTTTT. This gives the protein CASSPPRQNTGELFF.

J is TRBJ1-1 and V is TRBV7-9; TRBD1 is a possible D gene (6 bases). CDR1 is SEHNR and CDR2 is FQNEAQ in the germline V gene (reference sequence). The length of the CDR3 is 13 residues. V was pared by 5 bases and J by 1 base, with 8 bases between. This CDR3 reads CASSLGQNTEAFF. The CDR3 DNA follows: TGTGCCAGCAGCCTGGGACAGAACACTGAAGCTTTCTTT.

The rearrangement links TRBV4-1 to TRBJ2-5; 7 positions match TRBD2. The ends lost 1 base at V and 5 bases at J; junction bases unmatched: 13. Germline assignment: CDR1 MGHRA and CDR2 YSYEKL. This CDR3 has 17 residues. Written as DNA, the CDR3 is TGCGCCAGCAGCCAAGTGGAGGATGGCGGGAGTCGTGAGACCCAGTACTTC. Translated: CASSQVEDGGSRETQYF.

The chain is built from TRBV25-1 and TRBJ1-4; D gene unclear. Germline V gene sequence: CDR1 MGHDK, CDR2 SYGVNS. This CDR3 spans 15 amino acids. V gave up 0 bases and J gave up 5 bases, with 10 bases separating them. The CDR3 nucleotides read TGTGCCAGCAGTGAATATGGTTCCGGGAATGAAAAACTGTTTTTT. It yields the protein CASSEYGSGNEKLFF.

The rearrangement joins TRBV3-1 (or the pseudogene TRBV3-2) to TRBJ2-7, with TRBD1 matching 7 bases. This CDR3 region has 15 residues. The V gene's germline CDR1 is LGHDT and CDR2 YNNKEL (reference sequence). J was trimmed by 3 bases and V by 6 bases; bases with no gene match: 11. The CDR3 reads CASRPGQEVYYEQYF. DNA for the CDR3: TGTGCCAGCAGACCAGGACAGGAAGTGTACTACGAGCAGTACTTC.

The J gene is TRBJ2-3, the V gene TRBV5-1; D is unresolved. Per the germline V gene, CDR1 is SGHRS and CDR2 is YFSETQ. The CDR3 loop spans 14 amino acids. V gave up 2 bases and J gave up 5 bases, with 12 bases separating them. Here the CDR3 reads CASSFRQVQDTQYF. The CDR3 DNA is TGCGCCAGCAGCTTCCGGCAGGTCCAAGATACGCAGTATTTT.

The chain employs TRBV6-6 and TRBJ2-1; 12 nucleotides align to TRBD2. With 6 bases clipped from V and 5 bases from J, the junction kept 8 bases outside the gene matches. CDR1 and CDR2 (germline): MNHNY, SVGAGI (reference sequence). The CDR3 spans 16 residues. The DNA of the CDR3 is TGTGCCAGCAGAGCTAGCGGGGGGGGTTTAAACAATGAGCAGTTCTTC. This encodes CASRASGGGLNNEQFF.

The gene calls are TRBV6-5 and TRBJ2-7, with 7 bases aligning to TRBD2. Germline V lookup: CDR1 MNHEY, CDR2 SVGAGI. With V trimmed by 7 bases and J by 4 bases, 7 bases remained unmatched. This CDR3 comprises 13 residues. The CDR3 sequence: CASTPPGGYEQYF. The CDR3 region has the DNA TGTGCCAGCACACCACCGGGAGGTTACGAGCAGTACTTC.

The CDR3 DNA reads as TGTGCCTGGAGTGGGACAGGGGGCCTTAAGCACAATCAGCCCCAGCATTTT. Translation gives CAWSGTGGLKHNQPQHF. The V gene is TRBV30, the J gene TRBJ1-5, with 11 bases identical to TRBD1. The CDR3 length is 17 residues. The junction had 8 bases not matched to a gene; V was cut back by 1 base and J by 3 bases. The germline CDR1 and CDR2 sequences are GTSNPN and SVGIG (reference sequence).

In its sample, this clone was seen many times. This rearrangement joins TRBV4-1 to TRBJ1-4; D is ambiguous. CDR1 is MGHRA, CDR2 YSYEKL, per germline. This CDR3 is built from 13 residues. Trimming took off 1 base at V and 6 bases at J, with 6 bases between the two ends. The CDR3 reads CASSQVFDEKLFF. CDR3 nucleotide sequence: TGCGCCAGCAGCCAAGTCTTTGATGAAAAACTGTTTTTT.

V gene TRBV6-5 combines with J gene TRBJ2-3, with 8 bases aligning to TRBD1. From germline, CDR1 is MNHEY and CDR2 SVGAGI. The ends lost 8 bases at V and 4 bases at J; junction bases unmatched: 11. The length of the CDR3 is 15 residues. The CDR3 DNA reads TGTGCCAGCGCCCCGCGACAGGGGTATCCAGATACGCAGTATTTT. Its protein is CASAPRQGYPDTQYF.

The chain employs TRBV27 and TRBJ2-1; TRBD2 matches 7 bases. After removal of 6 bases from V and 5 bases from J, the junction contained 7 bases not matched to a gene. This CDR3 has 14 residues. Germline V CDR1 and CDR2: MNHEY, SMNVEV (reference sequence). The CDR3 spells CASRLAIMNNEQFF. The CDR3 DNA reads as TGTGCCAGCAGACTAGCGATTATGAACAATGAGCAGTTCTTC.

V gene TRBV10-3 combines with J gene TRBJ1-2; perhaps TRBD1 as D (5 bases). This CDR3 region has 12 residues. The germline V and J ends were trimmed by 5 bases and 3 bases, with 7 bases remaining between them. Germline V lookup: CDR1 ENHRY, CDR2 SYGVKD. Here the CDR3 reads CAISTTDYGYTF. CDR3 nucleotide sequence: TGTGCCATCAGTACGACAGACTATGGCTACACCTTC.

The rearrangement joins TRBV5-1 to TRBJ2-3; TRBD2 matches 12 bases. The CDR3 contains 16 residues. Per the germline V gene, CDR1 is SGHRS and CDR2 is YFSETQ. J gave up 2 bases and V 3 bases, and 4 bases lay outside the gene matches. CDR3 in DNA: TGCGCCAGCAGCTGGCTAGCGGGGGGGATCACAGATACGCAGTATTTT. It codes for CASSWLAGGITDTQYF.

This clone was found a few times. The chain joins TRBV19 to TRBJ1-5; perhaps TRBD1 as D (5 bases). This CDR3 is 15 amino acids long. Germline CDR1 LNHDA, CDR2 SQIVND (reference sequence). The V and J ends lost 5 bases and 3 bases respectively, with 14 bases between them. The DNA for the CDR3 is TGTGCCAGTAGTCCCTCGGGACTTCCCAATCAGCCCCAGCATTTT. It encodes CASSPSGLPNQPQHF.